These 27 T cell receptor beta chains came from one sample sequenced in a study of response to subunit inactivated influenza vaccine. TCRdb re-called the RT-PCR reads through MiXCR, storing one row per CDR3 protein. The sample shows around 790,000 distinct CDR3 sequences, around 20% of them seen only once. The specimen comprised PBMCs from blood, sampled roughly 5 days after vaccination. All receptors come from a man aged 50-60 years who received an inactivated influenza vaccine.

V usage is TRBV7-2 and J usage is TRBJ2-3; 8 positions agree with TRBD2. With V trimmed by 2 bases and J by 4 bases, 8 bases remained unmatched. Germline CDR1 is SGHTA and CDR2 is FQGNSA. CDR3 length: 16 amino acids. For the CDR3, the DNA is TGTGCCAGCAGCTTATTGGGGACTAGTATCTCAGATACGCAGTATTTT. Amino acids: CASSLLGTSISDTQYF.

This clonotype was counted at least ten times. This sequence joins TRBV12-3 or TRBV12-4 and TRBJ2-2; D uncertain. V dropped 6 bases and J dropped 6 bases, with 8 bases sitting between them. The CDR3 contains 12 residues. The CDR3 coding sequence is TGTGCCAGCAGCCCGTTTCCCGGGGAGCTGTTTTTT. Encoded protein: CASSPFPGELFF.

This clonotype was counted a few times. CDR3 DNA: TGCAGTGCTAGGGGGGGACACCTCTCTGGGGCCAACGTCCTGACTTTC. The encoded protein is CSARGGHLSGANVLTF. The gene calls are TRBV20-1 and TRBJ2-6; the D call may be TRBD1 or TRBD2 (6 bases each). Germline V lookup: CDR1 DFQATT, CDR2 SNEGSKA (reference sequence). V shed 3 bases and J shed 0 bases, with 12 bases lying between them. CDR3 length: 16 residues.

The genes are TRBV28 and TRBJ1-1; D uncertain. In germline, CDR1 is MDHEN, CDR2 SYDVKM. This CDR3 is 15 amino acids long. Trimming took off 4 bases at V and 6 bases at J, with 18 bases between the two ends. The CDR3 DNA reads TGTGCCAGCAGTTCCAGCCAGCGGAGGAGGGCTGAAGCTTTCTTT. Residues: CASSSSQRRRAEAFF.

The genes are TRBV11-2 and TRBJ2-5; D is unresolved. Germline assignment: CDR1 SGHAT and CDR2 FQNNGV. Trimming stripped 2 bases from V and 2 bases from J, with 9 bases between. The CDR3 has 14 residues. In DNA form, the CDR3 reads TGTGCCAGCAGCTTACCTCCAGAGCAAGAGACCCAGTACTTC. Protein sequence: CASSLPPEQETQYF.

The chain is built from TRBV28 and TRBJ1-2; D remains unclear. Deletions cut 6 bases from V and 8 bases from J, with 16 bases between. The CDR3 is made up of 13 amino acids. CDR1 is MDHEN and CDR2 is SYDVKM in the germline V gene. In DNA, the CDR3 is TGTGCCAGCAGGCGGACGGGCCTGAGGGGCTACACCTTC. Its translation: CASRRTGLRGYTF.

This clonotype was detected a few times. The CDR3 DNA is TGCGCCAGCAGCCAAGATGTGGGGACGGCGGACTACGAGCAGTACTTC. Translation gives CASSQDVGTADYEQYF. The rearrangement joins TRBV4-3 to TRBJ2-7; TRBD1 or TRBD2 may be the D gene (5 bases each). The germline V and J ends were trimmed by 0 bases and 3 bases, with 15 bases remaining between them. The length of the CDR3 is 16 residues. Germline values: CDR1 LGHNA, CDR2 YSLEER.

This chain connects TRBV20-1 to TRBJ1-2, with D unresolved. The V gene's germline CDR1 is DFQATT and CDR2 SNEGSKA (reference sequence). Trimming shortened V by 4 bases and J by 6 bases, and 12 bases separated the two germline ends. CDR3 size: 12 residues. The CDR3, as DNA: TGCAGTGCTACCCGTGGGCCGGATGGCTACACCTTC. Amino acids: CSATRGPDGYTF.

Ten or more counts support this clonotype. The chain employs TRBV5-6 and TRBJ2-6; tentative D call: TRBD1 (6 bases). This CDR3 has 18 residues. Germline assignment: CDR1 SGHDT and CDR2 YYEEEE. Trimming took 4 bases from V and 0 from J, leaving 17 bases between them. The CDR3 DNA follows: TGTGCCAGCAGCGGATCCGGGACACCGGCCTCTGGGGCCAACGTCCTGACTTTC. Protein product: CASSGSGTPASGANVLTF. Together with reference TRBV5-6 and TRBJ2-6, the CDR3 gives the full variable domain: DAGVTQSPTHLIKTRGQQVTLRCSPKSGHDTVSWYQQALGQGPQFIFQYYEEEERQRGNFPDRFSGHQFPNYSSELNVNALLLGDSALYLCASSGSGTPASGANVLTFGAGSRLTVL.

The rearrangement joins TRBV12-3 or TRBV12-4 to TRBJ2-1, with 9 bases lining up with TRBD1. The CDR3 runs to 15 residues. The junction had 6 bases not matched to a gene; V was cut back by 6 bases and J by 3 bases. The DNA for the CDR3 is TGTGCCAGCAGCACCGGGACAGGGCGCTACAATGAGCAGTTCTTC. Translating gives CASSTGTGRYNEQFF.

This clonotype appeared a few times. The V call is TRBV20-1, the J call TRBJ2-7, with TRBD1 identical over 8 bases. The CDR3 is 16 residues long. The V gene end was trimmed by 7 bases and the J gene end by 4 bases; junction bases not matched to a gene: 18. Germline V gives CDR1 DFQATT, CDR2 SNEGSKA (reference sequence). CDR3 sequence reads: CSVGPPRDRGRYEQYF. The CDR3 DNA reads TGCAGTGTTGGCCCTCCCCGCGACAGGGGAAGGTACGAGCAGTACTTC.

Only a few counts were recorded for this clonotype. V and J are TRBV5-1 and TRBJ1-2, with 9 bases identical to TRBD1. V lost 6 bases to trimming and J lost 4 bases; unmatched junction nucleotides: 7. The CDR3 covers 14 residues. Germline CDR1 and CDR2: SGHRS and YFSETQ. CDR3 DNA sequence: TGCGCCAGCACCCGGGACAGGGAGTTCTATGGCTACACCTTC. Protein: CASTRDREFYGYTF.

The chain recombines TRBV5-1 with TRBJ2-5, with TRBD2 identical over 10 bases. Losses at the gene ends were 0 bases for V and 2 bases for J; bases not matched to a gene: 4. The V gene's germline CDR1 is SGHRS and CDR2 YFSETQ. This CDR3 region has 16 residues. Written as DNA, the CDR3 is TGCGCCAGCAGCTTGGCCCTACTAGCGGGGCAAGAGACCCAGTACTTC. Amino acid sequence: CASSLALLAGQETQYF.

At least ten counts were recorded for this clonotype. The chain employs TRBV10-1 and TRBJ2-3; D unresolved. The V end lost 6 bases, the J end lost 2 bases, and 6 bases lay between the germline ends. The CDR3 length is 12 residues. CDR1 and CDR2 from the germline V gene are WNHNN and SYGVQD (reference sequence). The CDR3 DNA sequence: TGCGCCAGCAGCAGACACACAGATACGCAGTATTTT. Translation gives CASSRHTDTQYF.

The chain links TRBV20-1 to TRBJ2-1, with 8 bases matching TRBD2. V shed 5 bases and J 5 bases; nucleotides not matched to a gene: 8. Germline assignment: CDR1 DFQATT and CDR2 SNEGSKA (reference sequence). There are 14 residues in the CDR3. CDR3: CSARSGKFHNEQFF. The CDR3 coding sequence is TGCAGTGCTCGTAGCGGGAAGTTTCACAATGAGCAGTTCTTC.

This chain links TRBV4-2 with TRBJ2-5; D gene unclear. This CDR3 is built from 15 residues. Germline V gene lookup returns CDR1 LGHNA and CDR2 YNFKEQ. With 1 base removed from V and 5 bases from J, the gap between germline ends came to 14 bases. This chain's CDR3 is CASSQAPRPEETQYF. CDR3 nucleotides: TGTGCCAGCAGCCAAGCTCCCCGACCGGAGGAGACCCAGTACTTC.

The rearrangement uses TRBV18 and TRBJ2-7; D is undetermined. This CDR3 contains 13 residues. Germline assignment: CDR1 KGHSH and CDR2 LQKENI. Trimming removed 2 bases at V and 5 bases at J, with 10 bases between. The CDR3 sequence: CASSPTHRDEQYF. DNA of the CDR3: TGTGCCAGCTCACCAACCCACCGGGACGAGCAGTACTTC.

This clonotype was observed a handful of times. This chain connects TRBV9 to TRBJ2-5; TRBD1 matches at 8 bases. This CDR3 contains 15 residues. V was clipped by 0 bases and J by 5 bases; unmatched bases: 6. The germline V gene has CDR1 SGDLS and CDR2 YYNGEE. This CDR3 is CASSVEAGGRETQYF. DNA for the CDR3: TGTGCCAGCAGCGTAGAGGCAGGGGGCCGGGAGACCCAGTACTTC. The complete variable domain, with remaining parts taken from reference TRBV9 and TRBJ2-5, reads DSGVTQTPKHLITATGQRVTLRCSPRSGDLSVYWYQQSLDQGLQFLIQYYNGEERAKGNILERFSAQQFPDLHSELNLSSLELGDSALYFCASSVEAGGRETQYFGPGTRLLVL.

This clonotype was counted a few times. CDR3 sequence (DNA): TGTGCCAGCAGTTACGCGGGACTTGATGGAGATACGCAGTATTTT. It translates to CASSYAGLDGDTQYF. The V and J genes are TRBV6-2 or TRBV6-3 and TRBJ2-3; weak D call: TRBD2 (6 bases). The CDR3 runs to 15 residues. The V end was cut by 2 bases, the J end by 5 bases, with 14 bases between. Germline V lookup: CDR1 MNHEY, CDR2 SVGEGT.

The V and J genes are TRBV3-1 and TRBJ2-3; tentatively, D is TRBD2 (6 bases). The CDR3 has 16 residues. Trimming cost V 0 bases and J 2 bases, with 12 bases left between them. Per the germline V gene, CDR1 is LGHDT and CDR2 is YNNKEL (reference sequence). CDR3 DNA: TGTGCCAGCAGCCAAGAAGCGCTAGCGAACACAGATACGCAGTATTTT. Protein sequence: CASSQEALANTDTQYF.

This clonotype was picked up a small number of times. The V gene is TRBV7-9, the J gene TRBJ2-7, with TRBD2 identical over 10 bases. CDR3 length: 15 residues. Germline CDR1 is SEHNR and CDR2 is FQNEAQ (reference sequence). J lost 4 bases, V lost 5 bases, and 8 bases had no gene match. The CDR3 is CASSPGLAVAYEQYF. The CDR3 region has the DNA TGTGCCAGCAGCCCCGGACTAGCGGTAGCATACGAGCAGTACTTC.

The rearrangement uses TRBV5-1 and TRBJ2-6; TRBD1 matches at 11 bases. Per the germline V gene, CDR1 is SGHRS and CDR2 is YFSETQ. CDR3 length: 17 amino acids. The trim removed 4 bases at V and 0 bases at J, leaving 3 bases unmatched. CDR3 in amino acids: CASSQGQGDSGANVLTF. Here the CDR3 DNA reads TGCGCCAGCAGCCAGGGACAGGGGGACTCTGGGGCCAACGTCCTGACTTTC. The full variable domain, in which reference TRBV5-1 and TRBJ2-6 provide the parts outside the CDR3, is KAGVTQTPRYLIKTRGQQVTLSCSPISGHRSVSWYQQTPGQGLQFLFEYFSETQRNKGNFPGRFSGRQFSNSRSEMNVSTLELGDSALYLCASSQGQGDSGANVLTFGAGSRLTVL.

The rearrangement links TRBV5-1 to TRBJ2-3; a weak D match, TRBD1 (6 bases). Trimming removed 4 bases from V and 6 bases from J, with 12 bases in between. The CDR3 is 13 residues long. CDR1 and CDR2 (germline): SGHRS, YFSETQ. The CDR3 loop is CASSLRQEDTQYF. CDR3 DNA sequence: TGCGCCAGCAGCCTACGACAGGAGGATACGCAGTATTTT.

CDR3 DNA sequence: TGCAGCGTTGAAGGGGCAGGGTACCCCGGGGAGCTGTTTTTT. Its protein is CSVEGAGYPGELFF. The rearrangement joins TRBV29-1 to TRBJ2-2, with a weak D call TRBD1 (5 bases). The germline V gene encodes CDR1 SQVTM and CDR2 ANQGSEA. The CDR3 has 14 residues. V was clipped by 1 base and J by 6 bases, with 12 bases between them.

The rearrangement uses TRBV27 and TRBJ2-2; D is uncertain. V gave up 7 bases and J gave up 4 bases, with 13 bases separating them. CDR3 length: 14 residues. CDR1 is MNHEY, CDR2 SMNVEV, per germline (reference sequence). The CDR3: CASISVFSTGELFF. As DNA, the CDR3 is TGTGCCAGCATTTCCGTGTTCTCCACCGGGGAGCTGTTTTTT.

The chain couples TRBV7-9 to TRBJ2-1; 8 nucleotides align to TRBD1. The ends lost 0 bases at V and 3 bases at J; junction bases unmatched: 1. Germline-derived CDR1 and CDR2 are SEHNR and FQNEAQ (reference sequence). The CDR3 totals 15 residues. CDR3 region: CASSLATGGYNEQFF. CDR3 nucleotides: TGTGCCAGCAGCTTAGCCACAGGGGGCTACAATGAGCAGTTCTTC.

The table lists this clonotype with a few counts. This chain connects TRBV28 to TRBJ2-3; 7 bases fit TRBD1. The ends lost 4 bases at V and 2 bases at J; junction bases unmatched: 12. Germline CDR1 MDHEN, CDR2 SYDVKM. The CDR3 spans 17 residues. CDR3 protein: CASSSPPPTGYTDTQYF. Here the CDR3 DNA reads TGTGCCAGCAGTTCCCCCCCACCGACAGGGTACACAGATACGCAGTATTTT.